The clone carrying this T cell receptor (beta chain) came up many times. J gave up 6 bases and V 6 bases, and 3 bases lay outside the gene matches. CDR3 length: 13 amino acids. Germline CDR1 and CDR2: MNHNY and SVGAGI (reference sequence). This record comes from a study of T-cell reconstitution after alpha-beta-depleted transplantation in children. Unique molecular identifiers were used to barcode this TCRbeta library. TCRdb recomputed calls from the PCR reads with MiXCR, one row per CDR3 protein. The sample shows 200,000 to 250,000 distinct CDR3 sequences, around 9.5% of them seen only once. The clonotype comes from a human donor who donated a stem cell graft to a child with acute lymphoblastic leukemia. The chain uses TRBV6-6 and TRBJ2-3, with 10 bases identical to TRBD1. The sample in question was PBMCs from the stem cell graft donor, obtained from the stem cell graft. The CDR3 DNA reads TGTGCCAGCAGGCCGGGACAGGGGGATACGCAGTATTTT. Encoded protein: CASRPGQGDTQYF.